The clone carrying this T cell receptor (beta chain) was observed a handful of times. Its antigen remains unidentified. CDR1 SGHTA and CDR2 FQGNSA come from the germline V gene. Trimming cost V 3 bases and J 10 bases; bases outside gene matches: 6. CDR3 size: 12 residues. The data belong to a study of T cells after yellow fever vaccination. Turning to the study itself: Libraries from low-cell-number fractions were prepared with the SMART-Seq v4 Ultra Low Input RNA kit. General study findings and limits: On re-exposure, the response was weaker but peaked faster, at day 5 versus 15. A large majority of primary-vaccination clones showed up again after the booster (96% CD4, about 87% CD8). Some clonotypes were seen in both the CD4 and the CD8 compartments. These made up a small share and likely arose from convergent recombination.

TCRdb reanalysed the 5' RACE reads using MiXCR and keeps one entry per CDR3 protein. In the table there are under 300,000 distinct CDR3 sequences, 13% of which are singletons. V is TRBV7-2 and J is TRBJ2-7; 7 nucleotides line up with TRBD1. This TCR derives from a man aged 30 to 39 who received the YFV17D yellow fever vaccine. Sequenced material: CD4+ T cells sorted from PBMCs, taken 45 days after the yellow fever booster vaccination. CDR3 in amino acids: CASSLATGRQYF. In DNA, the CDR3 is TGTGCCAGCAGCTTGGCGACAGGGAGACAGTACTTC.